The T cell receptor (beta chain) under discussion was sequenced for a study of blood T cell repertoires in COVID-19. Study overall: Samples of COVID-19 (acute and convalescent) were obtained from the United States, Italy and Spain.

Produced via immunoSEQ multiplex PCR; TCRdb's table is partial and in-frame only. The data contain more than 150,000 clones, 85% to 90% of them seen just once; the ten biggest clones take up around 21%. This clonotype was obtained from a man between 70 and 80 years old with active or convalescent COVID-19. Sequenced input: peripheral blood.

The CDR3 DNA sequence: TGTGCCAGCAGCTTAGCGGCAGGGCCCGCCTACGAGCAGTACTTC. Amino acid sequence: CASSLAAGPAYEQYF. This rearrangement joins TRBV7-2 to TRBJ2-7; tentative D call: TRBD1 (5 bases). This CDR3 region has 15 residues. Germline V gives CDR1 SGHTA, CDR2 FQGNSA. The V end lost 0 bases, the J end lost 2 bases, and 11 bases lay between the germline ends.